The 28 T cell receptor beta chains reported below all come from one sample, sequenced in a study of blood T cell repertoires in COVID-19. Profiling relied on immunoSEQ multiplex PCR, and the TCRdb table lists in-frame clones only, not all of them. Of a few hundred thousand clones detected, 80% to 90% appear once; the ten largest clones hold roughly 1.1%. The specimen sequenced was peripheral blood. The receptors shown here come from a woman aged 45 to 65 with acute or convalescent COVID-19.

CDR3 sequence: CASSGTGNPYNEQFF. The CDR3 nucleotides read TGTGCCAGCAGCGGGACAGGGAACCCCTACAATGAGCAGTTCTTC. The V call is TRBV2, the J call TRBJ2-1, with 9 nucleotides matching TRBD1. The trim removed 6 bases at V and 2 bases at J, leaving 5 bases unmatched. Germline CDR1 and CDR2: SNHLY and FYNNEI. The CDR3 has 15 residues.

The genes are TRBV10-1 and TRBJ1-1, with 10 bases that match TRBD1. Germline lookup yields CDR1 WNHNN and CDR2 SYGVQD (reference sequence). V trimming: 2 bases; J trimming: 0 bases; junction bases outside the gene matches: 3. The CDR3 totals 16 residues. CDR3 loop: CASSEDRGPMNTEAFF. The CDR3 coding sequence is TGCGCCAGCAGTGAGGACAGGGGGCCCATGAACACTGAAGCTTTCTTT.

DNA for the CDR3: TGTGCCAGCAGGACTAGCGGCTCCTACAATGAGCAGTTCTTC. Residues: CASRTSGSYNEQFF. J is TRBJ2-1 and V is TRBV6-5; 9 bases line up with TRBD2. Germline CDR1 and CDR2: MNHEY and SVGAGI. The CDR3 has 14 residues. The V segment lost 6 bases and the J segment 0 bases; nucleotides outside the gene matches: 0.

V and J are TRBV28 and TRBJ1-2, with D perhaps TRBD1 (6 bases). The CDR3 is 17 residues long. V lost 1 base to trimming and J lost 7 bases, with 22 bases between them. The germline gives CDR1 MDHEN, CDR2 SYDVKM. This CDR3 reads CASSLSGERRATRGYTF. CDR3 bases: TGTGCCAGCAGTTTATCAGGGGAAAGACGGGCAACTCGTGGCTACACCTTC.

In its sample, this clone was seen once. CDR3 residues: CASTSDILGYTF. The CDR3 DNA sequence: TGTGCCAGCACTTCGGACATCTTGGGCTACACCTTC. The rearrangement links TRBV12-3 or TRBV12-4 to TRBJ1-2; TRBD1 is a possible D gene (5 bases). The germline V and J ends were trimmed by 7 bases and 8 bases, with 14 bases remaining between them. The CDR3 has 12 amino acids.

The V gene is TRBV5-1, the J gene TRBJ2-3; 10 bases fit TRBD1. The V gene end was trimmed by 1 base and the J gene end by 3 bases; junction bases not matched to a gene: 2. Germline values: CDR1 SGHRS, CDR2 YFSETQ. The CDR3 runs 15 residues. Here the CDR3 DNA reads TGCGCCAGCAGCTTGTGGACAGGGGGGACAGATACGCAGTATTTT. Translation: CASSLWTGGTDTQYF.

The chain has TRBV7-9 and TRBJ2-5; 11 bases match TRBD1. The CDR3 consists of 15 residues. The junction had 7 bases not matched to a gene; V was cut back by 5 bases and J by 5 bases. Germline V gene lookup returns CDR1 SEHNR and CDR2 FQNEAQ (reference sequence). The CDR3, as DNA: TGTGCCAGCAGCCTAGGGACAGGGGGGTTGGAGACCCAGTACTTC. It translates to CASSLGTGGLETQYF.

The chain joins TRBV7-9 to TRBJ1-5; TRBD1 is a possible D gene (6 bases). CDR1 and CDR2 from the germline V gene are SEHNR and FQNEAQ (reference sequence). The ends were cut back, 4 bases at V and 0 bases at J, with 10 bases in the middle. This CDR3 spans 15 amino acids. CDR3 DNA: TGTGCCAGCAGCTCGGACAGCTATAGCAATCAGCCCCAGCATTTT. Amino acid sequence: CASSSDSYSNQPQHF.

The chain employs TRBV13 and TRBJ1-1, with 8 bases that match TRBD1. V gave up 6 bases and J gave up 4 bases; unmatched junction bases: 7. The CDR3 runs to 14 residues. CDR1 is PRHDT and CDR2 is FYEKMQ in the germline V gene (reference sequence). The CDR3 is CASRPRQGSTEAFF. The CDR3 DNA reads TGTGCCAGCAGACCTCGACAGGGGAGCACTGAAGCTTTCTTT. Together with reference TRBV13 and TRBJ1-1, the CDR3 gives the full variable domain: AAGVIQSPRHLIKEKRETATLKCYPIPRHDTVYWYQQGPGQDPQFLISFYEKMQSDKGSIPDRFSAQQFSDYHSELNMSSLELGDSALYFCASRPRQGSTEAFFGQGTRLTVV.

This clone was observed a handful of times. The V gene is TRBV5-6, the J gene TRBJ1-2; TRBD1 agrees at 8 bases. The germline V gene encodes CDR1 SGHDT and CDR2 YYEEEE. The CDR3 contains 16 residues. After removal of 4 bases from V and 1 base from J, the junction contained 9 bases not matched to a gene. The chain's CDR3 is CASSQGTGAVNYGYTF. CDR3 in DNA: TGTGCCAGCAGCCAAGGGACAGGAGCCGTTAACTATGGCTACACCTTC.

J is TRBJ2-1 and V is TRBV6-1; D might be TRBD2 (5 bases). V was clipped by 1 base and J by 7 bases, with 8 bases between them. CDR1 and CDR2 from the germline V gene are MNHNS and SASEGT. There are 13 residues in the CDR3. The CDR3 bases are TGTGCCAGCAGTGAAGATACTAGAAATGAGCAGTTCTTC. Amino acids: CASSEDTRNEQFF.

The genes are TRBV15 and TRBJ2-5; a possible D gene is TRBD1 (5 bases). Trimming removed 0 bases from V and 0 bases from J, with 17 bases in between. The CDR3 has 18 amino acids. Germline loops: CDR1 LNHNV, CDR2 YYDKDF (reference sequence). As DNA, the CDR3 is TGTGCCACCAGCAGAGATCTTCCAGACAGAATGTACCAAGAGACCCAGTACTTC. It is translated as CATSRDLPDRMYQETQYF.

The chain uses TRBV21-1 and TRBJ1-3. TRBV21-1 is a documented pseudogene. The CDR3 contains 17 residues. The CDR3 protein is CAAGRDTLPLSGNTIYF. The CDR3 nucleotides read TGTGCCGCAGGGAGGGACACCCTCCCGCTATCTGGAAACACCATATATTTT.

The chain carries TRBV30 and TRBJ1-1; 7 bases line up with TRBD1. Trimming took 2 bases from V and 8 from J; bases not matched to a gene: 2. This CDR3 comprises 11 residues. Germline V lookup: CDR1 GTSNPN, CDR2 SVGIG (reference sequence). The CDR3 DNA is TGTGCCTGGAGTATGGACAGGGAAGCTTTCTTT. Amino acid sequence: CAWSMDREAFF.

This clone showed up just a few times. The genes are TRBV20-1 and TRBJ2-1; tentative D call: TRBD2 (5 bases). Germline-derived CDR1 and CDR2 are DFQATT and SNEGSKA (reference sequence). The CDR3 is 11 residues long. The V end was cut by 3 bases, the J end by 5 bases, with 5 bases between. The CDR3, as DNA: TGCAGTGCTAGCGGGAACAATGAGCAGTTCTTC. It yields the protein CSASGNNEQFF.

Here the CDR3 reads CAIADSGGAREQFF. CDR3 DNA sequence: TGTGCCATCGCAGACAGCGGGGGGGCCAGGGAGCAGTTCTTC. The V gene is TRBV10-3, the J gene TRBJ2-1; 10 bases are shared with TRBD2. CDR1 and CDR2 from the germline V gene are ENHRY and SYGVKD. This CDR3 has 14 residues. The trim removed 8 bases at V and 10 bases at J, leaving 11 bases unmatched.

The chain joins TRBV15 to TRBJ1-5; weak D call: TRBD1 (5 bases). V dropped 5 bases and J dropped 7 bases, with 9 bases sitting between them. CDR3 length equals 12 residues. Per germline, CDR1 LNHNV and CDR2 YYDKDF (reference sequence). The CDR3 protein is CATSSQGQPQHF. The DNA of the CDR3 is TGTGCCACCAGCTCCCAGGGACAGCCCCAGCATTTT.

V and J are TRBV19 and TRBJ2-1; 12 bases line up with TRBD2. Trimming at V came to 5 bases and at J to 8 bases, leaving 7 bases not matched to a gene. The CDR3 runs 15 residues. CDR1 and CDR2 (germline): LNHDA, SQIVND (reference sequence). CDR3 sequence reads: CASSDRLAGAHEQFF. The CDR3 DNA reads as TGTGCCAGTAGTGACCGACTAGCGGGGGCGCATGAGCAGTTCTTC.

The chain recombines TRBV6-5 with TRBJ1-4; 10 nucleotides agree with TRBD1. CDR3 length equals 15 residues. Germline assignment: CDR1 MNHEY and CDR2 SVGAGI. Germline trimming cut 5 bases from V and 6 bases from J; bases unmatched to any gene: 6. The CDR3: CASSRRDRGYEKLFF. The CDR3 nucleotides read TGTGCCAGCAGTCGTAGGGACAGGGGTTATGAAAAACTGTTTTTT.

About this clone itself: At the DNA level, this CDR3 is encoded by other sequences in the same sample as well. The chain links TRBV30 to TRBJ1-1, with no clear D. Trimming removed 1 base from V and 1 base from J, with 7 bases in between. Germline CDR1 reads GTSNPN; CDR2 reads SVGIG (reference sequence). The CDR3 runs to 13 residues. The CDR3, as DNA: TGTGCCTGGAGTGACCGGGGGAACACTGAAGCTTTCTTT. It codes for CAWSDRGNTEAFF. Full variable domain (outside the CDR3, taken from reference TRBV30 and TRBJ1-1): SQTIHQWPATLVQPVGSPLSLECTVEGTSNPNLYWYRQAAGRGLQLLFYSVGIGQISSEVPQNLSASRPQDRQFILSSKKLLLSDSGFYLCAWSDRGNTEAFFGQGTRLTVV.

This chain uses TRBV5-1 with TRBJ2-1; 9 positions match TRBD2. The CDR3 is made up of 16 amino acids. V lost 0 bases to trimming and J lost 5 bases; unmatched junction nucleotides: 6. The germline V gene has CDR1 SGHRS and CDR2 YFSETQ. The chain's CDR3 is CASSLASRGGDNEQFF. Written as DNA, the CDR3 is TGCGCCAGCAGCTTGGCCTCGCGGGGGGGCGACAATGAGCAGTTCTTC.

The chain carries TRBV7-2 and TRBJ1-6; D remains ambiguous. V shed 5 bases and J shed 7 bases, with 15 bases lying between them. This CDR3 is built from 15 residues. The V gene's germline CDR1 is SGHTA and CDR2 FQGNSA. CDR3 in amino acids: CASSEGRPGNSPLHF. CDR3 bases: TGTGCCAGCAGCGAAGGTCGTCCGGGAAATTCACCCCTCCACTTT. Drawing the rest from reference TRBV7-2 and TRBJ1-6, the complete variable domain is GAGVSQSPSNKVTEKGKDVELRCDPISGHTALYWYRQSLGQGLEFLIYFQGNSAPDKSGLPSDRFSAERTGGSVSTLTIQRTQQEDSAVYLCASSEGRPGNSPLHFGNGTRLTVT.

The chain employs TRBV7-9 and TRBJ1-1; D is ambiguous. The V gene lost 1 base and the J gene lost 6 bases, with 9 bases spanning the gap. This CDR3 contains 13 residues. Germline V gene sequence: CDR1 SEHNR, CDR2 FQNEAQ (reference sequence). The CDR3: CASSLEYSAEAFF. CDR3 sequence (DNA): TGTGCCAGCAGCTTAGAATACAGTGCTGAAGCTTTCTTT.

This chain connects TRBV7-9 to TRBJ1-6; 9 positions agree with TRBD1. The CDR3 extends over 14 amino acids. Germline CDR1 is SEHNR and CDR2 is FQNEAQ (reference sequence). The ends lost 5 bases at V and 6 bases at J; junction bases unmatched: 2. As DNA, the CDR3 is TGTGCCAGCAGCGAGACAGGGGGTAATTCACCCCTCCACTTT. This codes for CASSETGGNSPLHF.

The chain couples TRBV18 to TRBJ2-2; the D gene is possibly TRBD2 (6 bases). This CDR3 contains 16 residues. The germline V and J ends were trimmed by 3 bases and 0 bases, with 11 bases remaining between them. Germline V CDR1 and CDR2: KGHSH, LQKENI. The CDR3 loop reads CASSPLREPNTGELFF. CDR3 DNA sequence: TGTGCCAGCTCACCGCTCCGGGAGCCGAACACCGGGGAGCTGTTTTTT.

The chain has TRBV30 and TRBJ1-5, with D unresolved. The ends were cut back, 2 bases at V and 6 bases at J, with 17 bases in the middle. The CDR3 extends over 15 amino acids. Germline V gene sequence: CDR1 GTSNPN, CDR2 SVGIG (reference sequence). Here the CDR3 reads CAWSPGIEAGQPQHF. DNA for the CDR3: TGTGCCTGGAGTCCGGGAATCGAGGCTGGTCAGCCCCAGCATTTT. Drawing the rest from reference TRBV30 and TRBJ1-5, the complete variable domain is SQTIHQWPATLVQPVGSPLSLECTVEGTSNPNLYWYRQAAGRGLQLLFYSVGIGQISSEVPQNLSASRPQDRQFILSSKKLLLSDSGFYLCAWSPGIEAGQPQHFGDGTRLSIL.

Comments on this clone: The junction departs from the called germline gene at one end, perhaps through a read error. The CDR3 protein is CVSSDRVSGNTIYF. The CDR3 coding sequence is TGTGTCAGCAGTGACAGGGTCTCTGGAAACACCATATATTTT. J is TRBJ1-3 and V is TRBV11-2; 7 positions match TRBD1. There are 14 residues in the CDR3. CDR1 and CDR2 from the germline V gene are SGHAT and FQNNGV.

This clone was seen a handful of times. V and J are TRBV6-5 and TRBJ2-7; no clear D. Germline values: CDR1 MNHEY, CDR2 SVGAGI. The CDR3 extends over 13 amino acids. The germline V and J ends were trimmed by 4 bases and 2 bases, with 9 bases remaining between them. The CDR3 DNA sequence: TGTGCCAGCAGTTGGGCAGAAGCCTACGAGCAGTACTTC. Translating it yields CASSWAEAYEQYF.